This TCR beta chain is drawn from a study of human T cells and chemical hapten exposure. Regarding time point: patch test 1, 2 weeks after DPC sensitization. Indicated treatment: therapeutic diphenylcyclopropenone sensitization with weekly scalp DPC. Trimming shortened V by 2 bases and J by 2 bases, and 10 bases separated the two germline ends. Germline V gene data show CDR1 as SGHVS and CDR2 as FQNEAQ. The CDR3 length is 14 residues. MiXCR, applied by TCRdb to the RACE reads, yields one record per CDR3 protein. The sample has approximately 350,000 distinct CDR3 sequences; 6% to 8.5% are singletons. The chain combines TRBV7-8 with TRBJ2-7, with D perhaps assigned TRBD1 or TRBD2 (5 bases each). The clonotype comes from a woman aged 18-29 years with alopecia areata. Some clones in this sample may be carry-over from other donors' samples. This specimen consisted of whole blood, obtained in connection with sensitization to the hapten diphenylcyclopropenone (DPC). CDR3 protein: CASSLRDAAYEQYF. The CDR3 DNA follows: TGTGCCAGCAGCTTACGGGACGCGGCCTACGAGCAGTACTTC.